Following are 24 T cell receptor beta chains from one sample sequenced in a study of blood T cell repertoires in COVID-19. TCRdb's copy holds only in-frame clones and misses some; the assay was immunoSEQ multiplex PCR. The table records under 300,000 clones, about 90% of them present only once. The sequenced material came from peripheral blood. The receptors derive from a man aged 60 to 69 with acute or convalescent COVID-19.

The rearrangement joins TRBV7-3 to TRBJ2-1, with TRBD2 matching over 11 bases. CDR1 is SGHTA and CDR2 is FQGTGA in the germline V gene. Trimming cost V 1 base and J 5 bases; bases outside gene matches: 13. The CDR3 spans 19 residues. This CDR3 reads CASSLNPPLAGGWDNEQFF. The CDR3 DNA is TGTGCCAGCAGCTTAAACCCCCCTCTAGCGGGAGGCTGGGACAATGAGCAGTTCTTC.

The chain is built from TRBV11-3 and TRBJ1-6; possibly TRBD1 for D (5 bases). The ends were cut back, 1 base at V and 9 bases at J, with 16 bases in the middle. The length of the CDR3 is 16 residues. Germline CDR1 reads SGHNT; CDR2 reads YENEEA. CDR3 in DNA: TGTGCCAGCAGCTTAGCGACGGGAGGGGTCGGTTCACCCCTCCACTTT. The encoded protein is CASSLATGGVGSPLHF.

J is TRBJ2-7 and V is TRBV19, with TRBD2 matching over 12 bases. This CDR3 has 17 residues. Germline assignment: CDR1 LNHDA and CDR2 SQIVND (reference sequence). The junction had 13 bases not matched to a gene; V was cut back by 3 bases and J by 7 bases. The CDR3 protein is CASSIGTRLAGAGEQYF. The CDR3 bases are TGTGCCAGTAGTATCGGAACACGACTAGCGGGAGCTGGGGAGCAGTACTTC.

The CDR3 spells CASSVVQNTGELFF. CDR3 DNA sequence: TGTGCCAGCAGCGTAGTTCAGAACACCGGGGAGCTGTTTTTT. The chain has TRBV9 and TRBJ2-2; D is uncertain. Trimming removed 0 bases from V and 1 base from J, with 4 bases in between. The CDR3 extends over 14 amino acids. The V gene's germline CDR1 is SGDLS and CDR2 YYNGEE.

This chain uses TRBV10-3 with TRBJ1-4; TRBD1 aligns across 7 bases. The CDR3 runs to 16 residues. V gave up 4 bases and J gave up 8 bases; unmatched junction bases: 13. Per the germline V gene, CDR1 is ENHRY and CDR2 is SYGVKD. CDR3 protein: CAISGSSAGGQEKLFF. The CDR3 region has the DNA TGTGCCATCAGTGGTTCTTCGGCAGGGGGGCAAGAAAAACTGTTTTTT.

The V gene is TRBV4-2, the J gene TRBJ2-1, with D possibly TRBD2 on 6 matching bases. This CDR3 is 16 amino acids long. Trimming pared 0 bases from V and 10 bases from J, leaving 19 bases between. CDR1 is LGHNA and CDR2 is YNFKEQ in the germline V gene. The CDR3 here is CASSQDYGSISREQFF. In DNA form, the CDR3 reads TGTGCCAGCAGCCAAGACTACGGGAGTATCAGCAGAGAGCAGTTCTTC.

Comments on this clone: Sequence at one end of the junction differs from germline and may be a read error. The CDR3, as DNA: TGTGCCAGCAGCTCCGGAGGGAGGGTCGTCTTC. Residues: CASSSGGRVVF. The chain employs TRBV11-2 and TRBJ1-2; D is uncertain. CDR1 and CDR2 (germline): SGHAT, FQNNGV. The CDR3 consists of 11 residues.

The J gene is TRBJ1-5, the V gene TRBV27; 9 bases agree with TRBD1. The V and J ends lost 6 bases and 5 bases, in that order; junction bases with no gene match: 5. Per germline, CDR1 MNHEY and CDR2 SMNVEV (reference sequence). This CDR3 comprises 14 residues. CDR3 in DNA: TGTGCCAGCAGCTACGGACAGGGGTATCAGCCCCAGCATTTT. This sequence encodes CASSYGQGYQPQHF.

This clone has more than one count but fewer than ten. This chain links TRBV7-9 with TRBJ2-3, with TRBD2 identical over 11 bases. The CDR3 runs 14 residues. CDR1 and CDR2 (germline): SEHNR, FQNEAQ (reference sequence). With 11 bases clipped from V and 4 bases from J, the junction kept 8 bases outside the gene matches. For the CDR3, the DNA is TGTGCCGGCCAGACTAGCGGGAACTCAGATACGCAGTATTTT. Translation: CAGQTSGNSDTQYF.

The genes are TRBV30 and TRBJ1-1; D unresolved. CDR3 length: 12 amino acids. Trimming removed 2 bases from V and 3 bases from J, with 7 bases in between. Per germline, CDR1 GTSNPN and CDR2 SVGIG (reference sequence). The CDR3 DNA is TGTGCCTGGAGTCGGGTCGACACTGAAGCTTTCTTT. Its protein is CAWSRVDTEAFF.

The V gene is TRBV23-1, the J gene TRBJ2-4, with 14 bases matching TRBD2. TRBV23-1 has ORF status, its function being uncertain. The CDR3 has 18 residues. Trimming removed 4 bases from V and 1 base from J; junction bases left unmatched: 6. Here the CDR3 DNA reads TGCGCCAGCAGTCCCGGGACTAGCGGGAGTCAGGCCAAAAACATTCAGTACTTC. Residues: CASSPGTSGSQAKNIQYF.

The CDR3 sequence: CASRLQGTGSRNTIYF. Written as DNA, the CDR3 is TGTGCCAGCAGACTACAGGGGACAGGGTCACGAAACACCATATATTTT. The chain carries TRBV28 and TRBJ1-3; TRBD1 aligns across 9 bases. This CDR3 region has 16 residues. The ends lost 6 bases at V and 5 bases at J; junction bases unmatched: 11. In germline, CDR1 is MDHEN, CDR2 SYDVKM.

V usage is TRBV19 and J usage is TRBJ1-1; D is possibly TRBD1 (5 bases). The CDR3 contains 14 residues. V was shortened by 2 bases and J by 4 bases, with 11 bases between the two germline ends. Germline V lookup: CDR1 LNHDA, CDR2 SQIVND (reference sequence). The CDR3 region has the DNA TGTGCCAGTAGTATACAGGGCCAAAGCACTGAAGCTTTCTTT. Its translation: CASSIQGQSTEAFF.

This clone has a handful of counts. The chain has TRBV27 and TRBJ2-2; D is ambiguous. Trimming took off 7 bases at V and 6 bases at J, with 9 bases between the two ends. CDR1 is MNHEY and CDR2 is SMNVEV in the germline V gene (reference sequence). CDR3 size: 12 residues. The CDR3 DNA reads as TGTGCCAGCATCACGGGTTCCGGGGAGCTGTTTTTT. It is translated as CASITGSGELFF.

The chain carries TRBV19 and TRBJ2-5, with D maybe TRBD1 (7 bases). CDR1 and CDR2 (germline): LNHDA, SQIVND (reference sequence). The CDR3 loop spans 16 amino acids. Trimming cost V 4 bases and J 2 bases, with 17 bases left between them. In nucleotides, the CDR3 is TGTGCCAGTAGTAGAGGGGGGACAGCCCTTCAAGAGACCCAGTACTTC. The encoded protein is CASSRGGTALQETQYF.

The chain has TRBV6-5 and TRBJ1-2; no clear D. The CDR3 contains 15 residues. Germline assignment: CDR1 MNHEY and CDR2 SVGAGI. Trimming removed 0 bases at V and 5 bases at J, with 13 bases between. CDR3 loop: CASSYSNPGRYGYTF. The CDR3 nucleotides read TGTGCCAGCAGTTACTCGAATCCGGGGAGGTATGGCTACACCTTC.

The chain recombines TRBV11-2 with TRBJ2-7; maybe TRBD1 (8 bases). This CDR3 has 16 residues. Per germline, CDR1 SGHAT and CDR2 FQNNGV. Deletions cut 0 bases from V and 2 bases from J, with 14 bases between. This CDR3 reads CASSLDGQGGPYEQYF. CDR3 bases: TGTGCCAGCAGCTTAGATGGACAGGGAGGGCCCTACGAGCAGTACTTC. Drawing the rest from reference TRBV11-2 and TRBJ2-7, the complete variable domain is EAGVAQSPRYKIIEKRQSVAFWCNPISGHATLYWYQQILGQGPKLLIQFQNNGVVDDSQLPKDRFSAERLKGVDSTLKIQPAKLEDSAVYLCASSLDGQGGPYEQYFGPGTRLTVT.

The V gene is TRBV28, the J gene TRBJ1-2; D ambiguous. This CDR3 contains 13 residues. V was cut by 6 bases and J by 4 bases, with 12 bases left in between. Germline-derived CDR1 and CDR2 are MDHEN and SYDVKM. The CDR3 DNA reads as TGTGCCAGCAGCCCCAACGGGATCTATGGCTACACCTTC. Translation gives CASSPNGIYGYTF.

The rearrangement links TRBV7-2 to TRBJ2-1, with D possibly TRBD2 on 5 matching bases. Germline values: CDR1 SGHTA, CDR2 FQGNSA. V dropped 5 bases and J dropped 3 bases, with 17 bases sitting between them. The CDR3 is 16 amino acids. The CDR3 DNA sequence: TGTGCCAGCAGCCATAAGGGCGACGGGATCTACAATGAGCAGTTCTTC. Amino acids: CASSHKGDGIYNEQFF.

The chain couples TRBV30 to TRBJ2-7, with 12 bases identical to TRBD2. With 3 bases clipped from V and 0 bases from J, the junction kept 9 bases outside the gene matches. Germline loops: CDR1 GTSNPN, CDR2 SVGIG (reference sequence). The CDR3 is 17 residues long. This CDR3 is CAWSPGTSGFSSYEQYF. The CDR3 region has the DNA TGTGCCTGGAGCCCGGGGACTAGCGGGTTCAGCTCCTACGAGCAGTACTTC.

The chain links TRBV30 to TRBJ2-1, with D maybe TRBD1 (5 bases). This CDR3 has 15 amino acids. Germline V lookup: CDR1 GTSNPN, CDR2 SVGIG (reference sequence). Trimming left V 5 bases short and J 4 bases short, with 18 bases between. The CDR3 reads CAWGPGGQPYNEQFF. The CDR3 nucleotides read TGTGCCTGGGGGCCTGGCGGACAACCATACAATGAGCAGTTCTTC.

The chain recombines TRBV28 with TRBJ1-1, with D possibly matching TRBD1 (5 bases). This CDR3 has 16 amino acids. The germline V gene encodes CDR1 MDHEN and CDR2 SYDVKM. Trimming took off 6 bases at V and 9 bases at J, with 26 bases between the two ends. The CDR3 is CASSHVPRRREGQAFF. The DNA of the CDR3 is TGTGCCAGCAGCCACGTCCCACGGCGCAGGGAAGGCCAAGCTTTCTTT.

The table lists this clone with a few counts. V is TRBV28 and J is TRBJ1-2, with D uncertain. Germline CDR1 is MDHEN and CDR2 is SYDVKM. This CDR3 region has 14 residues. Trimming shortened V by 7 bases and J by 2 bases, and 14 bases separated the two germline ends. Here the CDR3 DNA reads TGTGCCAGCACCCTTGGCACGTACAACTATGGCTACACCTTC. Residues: CASTLGTYNYGYTF.

This clone was seen a handful of times. The rearrangement links TRBV3-1 (or the pseudogene TRBV3-2) to TRBJ1-2, with D unresolved. V was shortened by 3 bases and J by 6 bases, with 17 bases between the two germline ends. Germline assignment: CDR1 LGHDT and CDR2 YNNKEL (reference sequence). The length of the CDR3 is 15 residues. CDR3 nucleotides: TGTGCCAGCAGCCAGGATCCCTTCGACTTGGATGGCTACACCTTC. As protein: CASSQDPFDLDGYTF.